These T cell receptor beta chains were read from a single sample in a study of T-cell memory formation after mild COVID-19. One entry per CDR3 protein results from TCRdb running MiXCR on the 5' RACE reads. The repertoire holds hundreds of thousands of distinct CDR3 sequences, over 15% seen once, with approximately 20% in the top ten. Sequencing was performed on PBMCs or a T cell subset sorted from them (not recorded which). These receptors were collected from a young man who had mild COVID-19 (a few samples of this study predate the infection). Cell type and time point are not known. CDR3s include the opening cysteine and the closing phenylalanine or tryptophan. Each record gives: clone size, V gene, J gene, D gene, CDR3 DNA, CDR3 protein. A D gene is named only where the DNA matches it firmly. Clone size is given for some rows only: seen once, a few or many times, or a class if the clone is expanded.

clone_size: -
v_call: TRBV5-1
j_call: TRBJ1-3
d_call: -
cdr3_nt: TGCGCCAGCAGCTTGGCCCCATACTCTGGAAACACCATATATTTT
cdr3_aa: CASSLAPYSGNTIYF

clone_size: few
v_call: TRBV7-9
j_call: TRBJ2-7
d_call: -
cdr3_nt: TGTGCCAGCAGCTTAAGTTCCGGCTCCTACGAGCAGTACTTC
cdr3_aa: CASSLSSGSYEQYF

clone_size: once
v_call: TRBV27
j_call: TRBJ2-5
d_call: -
cdr3_nt: TGTGCCAGCAGTTTGGGTAGCGCCCTAGAGACCCAGTACTTC
cdr3_aa: CASSLGSALETQYF

clone_size: few
v_call: TRBV9
j_call: TRBJ1-1
d_call: -
cdr3_nt: TGTGCCAGCAGCCGTGAAGGAGGGACAGCTTTCTTT
cdr3_aa: CASSREGGTAFF

clone_size: -
v_call: TRBV11-2
j_call: TRBJ2-5
d_call: -
cdr3_nt: TGTGCCAGCAGCTTAATCCGGCACCAAGAGACCCAGTACTTC
cdr3_aa: CASSLIRHQETQYF

clone_size: few
v_call: TRBV10-3
j_call: TRBJ2-7
d_call: -
cdr3_nt: TGTGCCTCCCAACTGGGGGGTACGACCTACGAGCAGTACTTC
cdr3_aa: CASQLGGTTYEQYF

clone_size: -
v_call: TRBV5-1
j_call: TRBJ1-3
d_call: -
cdr3_nt: TGCGCCAGCAGCTTGGCTACTGGAAACACCATATATTTT
cdr3_aa: CASSLATGNTIYF

clone_size: -
v_call: TRBV27
j_call: TRBJ1-6
d_call: -
cdr3_nt: TGTGCCAGCAGTAACAGGGAGTACTCACCCCTCCACTTT
cdr3_aa: CASSNREYSPLHF

clone_size: many
v_call: TRBV12-3/TRBV12-4
j_call: TRBJ1-2
d_call: -
cdr3_nt: TGTGCCAGCAGCCGCCAGAGGGGGGCGGGCTATGGCTACACCTTC
cdr3_aa: CASSRQRGAGYGYTF

clone_size: -
v_call: TRBV29-1
j_call: TRBJ2-5
d_call: TRBD1
cdr3_nt: TGCAGCGTTGAAGACGATGATTCGATTCAGGGGGCTGGAGAGACCCAGTACTTC
cdr3_aa: CSVEDDDSIQGAGETQYF

clone_size: -
v_call: TRBV4-1
j_call: TRBJ2-1
d_call: TRBD2
cdr3_nt: TGCGCCAGCAGCCATGTTTCGACTAGCAGCTACAATGAGCAGTTCTTC
cdr3_aa: CASSHVSTSSYNEQFF

clone_size: -
v_call: TRBV3-1
j_call: TRBJ1-5
d_call: -
cdr3_nt: TGTGCCAGCAGCCAGGGAGTTCACCCCCAGCATTTT
cdr3_aa: CASSQGVHPQHF

clone_size: few
v_call: TRBV12-3/TRBV12-4
j_call: TRBJ2-1
d_call: -
cdr3_nt: TGTGCCAGCAGCGTCGCCCGGGAGCAGTTCTTC
cdr3_aa: CASSVAREQFF